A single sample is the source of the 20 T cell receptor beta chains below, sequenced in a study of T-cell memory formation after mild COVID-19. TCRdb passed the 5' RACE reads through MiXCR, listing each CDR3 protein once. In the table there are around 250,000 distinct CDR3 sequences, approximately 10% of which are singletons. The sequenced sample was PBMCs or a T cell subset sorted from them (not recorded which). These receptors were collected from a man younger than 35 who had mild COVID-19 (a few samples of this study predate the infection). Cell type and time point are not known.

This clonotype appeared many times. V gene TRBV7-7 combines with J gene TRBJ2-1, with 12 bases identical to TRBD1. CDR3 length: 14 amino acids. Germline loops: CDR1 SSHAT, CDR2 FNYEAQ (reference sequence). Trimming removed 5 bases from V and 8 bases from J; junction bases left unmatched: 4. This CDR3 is CASSPGQGADEQFF. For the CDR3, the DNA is TGTGCCAGCAGCCCGGGACAGGGGGCGGATGAGCAGTTCTTC.

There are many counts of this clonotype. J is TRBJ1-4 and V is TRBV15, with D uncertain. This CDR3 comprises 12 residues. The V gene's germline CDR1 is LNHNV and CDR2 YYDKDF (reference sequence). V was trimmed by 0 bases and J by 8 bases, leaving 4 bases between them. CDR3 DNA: TGTGCCACCAGCAGAGATGTCGAAAAACTGTTTTTT. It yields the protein CATSRDVEKLFF.

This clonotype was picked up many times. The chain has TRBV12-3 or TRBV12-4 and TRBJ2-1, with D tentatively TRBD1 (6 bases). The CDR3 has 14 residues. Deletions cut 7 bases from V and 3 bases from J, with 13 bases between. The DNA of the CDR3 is TGTGCCAGCAACGAGGACAGATACTACAATGAGCAGTTCTTC. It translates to CASNEDRYYNEQFF.

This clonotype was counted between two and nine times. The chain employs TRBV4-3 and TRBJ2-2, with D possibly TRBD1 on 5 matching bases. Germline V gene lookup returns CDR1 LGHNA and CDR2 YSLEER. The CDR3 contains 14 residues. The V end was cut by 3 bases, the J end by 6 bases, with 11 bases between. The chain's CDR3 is CASSQVTGPGELFF. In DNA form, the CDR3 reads TGCGCCAGCAGCCAGGTTACAGGTCCCGGGGAGCTGTTTTTT.

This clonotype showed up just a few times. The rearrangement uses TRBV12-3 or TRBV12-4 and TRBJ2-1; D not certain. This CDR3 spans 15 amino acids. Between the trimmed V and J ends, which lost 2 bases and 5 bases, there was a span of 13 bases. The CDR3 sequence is CASSLRHRPHNEQFF. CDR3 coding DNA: TGTGCCAGCAGTTTACGGCACCGACCCCACAATGAGCAGTTCTTC.

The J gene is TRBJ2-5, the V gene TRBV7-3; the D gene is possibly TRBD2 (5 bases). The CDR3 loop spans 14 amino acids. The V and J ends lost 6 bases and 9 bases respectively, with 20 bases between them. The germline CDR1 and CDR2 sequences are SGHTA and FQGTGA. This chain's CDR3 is CASSPAGDLGAQYF. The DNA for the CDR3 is TGTGCCAGCAGTCCGGCAGGCGACCTCGGGGCCCAGTACTTC.

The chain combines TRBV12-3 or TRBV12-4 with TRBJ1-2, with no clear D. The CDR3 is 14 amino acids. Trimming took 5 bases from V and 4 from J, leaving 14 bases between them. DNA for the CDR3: TGTGCCAGCAGTACCCAGACGGCTGGCTATGGCTACACCTTC. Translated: CASSTQTAGYGYTF.

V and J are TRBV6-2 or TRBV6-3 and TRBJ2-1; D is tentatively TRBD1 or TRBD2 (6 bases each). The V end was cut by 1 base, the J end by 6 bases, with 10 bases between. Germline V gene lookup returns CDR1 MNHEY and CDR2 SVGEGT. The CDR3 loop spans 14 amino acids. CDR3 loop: CASSYFGGPNEQFF. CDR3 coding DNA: TGTGCCAGCAGTTACTTCGGGGGCCCCAATGAGCAGTTCTTC.

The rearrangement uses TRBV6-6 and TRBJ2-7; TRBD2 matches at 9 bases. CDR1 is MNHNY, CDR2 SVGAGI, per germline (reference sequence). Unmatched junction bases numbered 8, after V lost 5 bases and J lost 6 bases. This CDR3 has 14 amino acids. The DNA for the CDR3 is TGTGCCAGCAGTCCCCCTGGGACTAGCAGCGAGCAGTACGTC. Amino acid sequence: CASSPPGTSSEQYV.

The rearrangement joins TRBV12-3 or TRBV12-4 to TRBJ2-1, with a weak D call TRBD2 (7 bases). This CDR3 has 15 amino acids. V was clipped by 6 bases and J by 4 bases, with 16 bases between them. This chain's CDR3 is CASRSGGPAYNEQFF. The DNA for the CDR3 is TGTGCCAGCAGGTCCGGGGGGCCGGCTTACAATGAGCAGTTCTTC.

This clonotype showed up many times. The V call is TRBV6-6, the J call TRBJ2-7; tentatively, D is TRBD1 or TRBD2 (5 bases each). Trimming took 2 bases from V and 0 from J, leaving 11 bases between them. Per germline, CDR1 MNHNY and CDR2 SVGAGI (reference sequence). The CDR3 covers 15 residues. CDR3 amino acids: CASSYGASSSYEQYF. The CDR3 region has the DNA TGTGCCAGCAGTTACGGGGCTAGCAGCTCCTACGAGCAGTACTTC.

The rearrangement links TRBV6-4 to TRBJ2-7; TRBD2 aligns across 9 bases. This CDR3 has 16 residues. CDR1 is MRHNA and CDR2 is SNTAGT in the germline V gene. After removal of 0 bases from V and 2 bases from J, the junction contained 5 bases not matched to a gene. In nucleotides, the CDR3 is TGTGCCAGCAGTGACTCGGGCGGGGGGGCGGCCTACGAGCAGTACTTC. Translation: CASSDSGGGAAYEQYF.

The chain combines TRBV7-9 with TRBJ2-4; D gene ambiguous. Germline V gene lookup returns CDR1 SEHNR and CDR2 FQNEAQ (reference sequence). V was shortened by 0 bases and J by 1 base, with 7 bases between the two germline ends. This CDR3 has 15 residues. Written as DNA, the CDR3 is TGTGCCAGCAGCTTAGCGGTGACGGCCAAAAACATTCAGTACTTC. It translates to CASSLAVTAKNIQYF.

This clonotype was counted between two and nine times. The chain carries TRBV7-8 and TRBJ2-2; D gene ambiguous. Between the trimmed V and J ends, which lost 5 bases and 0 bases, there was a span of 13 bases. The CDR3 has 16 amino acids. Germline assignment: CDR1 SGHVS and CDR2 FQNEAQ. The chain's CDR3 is CASSPAGGANTGELFF. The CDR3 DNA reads TGTGCCAGCAGCCCAGCCGGTGGGGCGAACACCGGGGAGCTGTTTTTT.

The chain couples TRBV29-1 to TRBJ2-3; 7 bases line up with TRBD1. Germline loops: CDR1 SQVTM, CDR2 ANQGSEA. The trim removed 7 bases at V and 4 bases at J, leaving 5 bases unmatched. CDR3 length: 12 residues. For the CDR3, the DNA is TGCAGCGCAAACGACAGGGCAGATACGCAGTATTTT. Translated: CSANDRADTQYF.

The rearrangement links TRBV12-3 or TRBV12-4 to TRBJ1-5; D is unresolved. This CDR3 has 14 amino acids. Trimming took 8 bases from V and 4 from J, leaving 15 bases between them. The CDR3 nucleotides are TGTGCCAGCGCATGGACTGCGACGAATCAGCCCCAGCATTTT. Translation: CASAWTATNQPQHF.

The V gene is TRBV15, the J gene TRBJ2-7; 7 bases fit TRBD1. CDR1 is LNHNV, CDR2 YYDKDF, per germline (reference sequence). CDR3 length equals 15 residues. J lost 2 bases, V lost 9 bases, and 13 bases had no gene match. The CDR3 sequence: CATTKGQEPTYEQYF. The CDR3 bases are TGTGCCACGACTAAAGGACAGGAGCCTACCTACGAGCAGTACTTC.

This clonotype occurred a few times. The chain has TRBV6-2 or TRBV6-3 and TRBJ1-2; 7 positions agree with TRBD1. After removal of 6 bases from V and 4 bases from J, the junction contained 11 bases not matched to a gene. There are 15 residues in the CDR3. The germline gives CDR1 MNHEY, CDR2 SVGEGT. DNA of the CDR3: TGTGCCAGCAGCCCCGGACGAGGGGGCCCCTATGGCTACACCTTC. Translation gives CASSPGRGGPYGYTF.

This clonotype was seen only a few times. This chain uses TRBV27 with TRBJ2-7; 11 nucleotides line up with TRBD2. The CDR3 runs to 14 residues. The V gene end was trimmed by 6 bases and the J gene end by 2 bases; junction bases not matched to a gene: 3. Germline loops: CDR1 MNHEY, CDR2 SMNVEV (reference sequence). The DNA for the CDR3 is TGTGCCAGCAGATCGACTAGCGGGACCTACGAGCAGTACTTC. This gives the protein CASRSTSGTYEQYF.

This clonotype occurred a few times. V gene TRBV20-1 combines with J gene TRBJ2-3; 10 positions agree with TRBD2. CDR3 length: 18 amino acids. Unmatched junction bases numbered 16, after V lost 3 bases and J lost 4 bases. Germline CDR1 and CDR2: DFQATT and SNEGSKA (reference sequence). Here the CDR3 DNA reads TGCAGTGCTAGTGGAGTAGCGGGGGGCCCTGGGGCCCCAGATACGCAGTATTTT. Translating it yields CSASGVAGGPGAPDTQYF.